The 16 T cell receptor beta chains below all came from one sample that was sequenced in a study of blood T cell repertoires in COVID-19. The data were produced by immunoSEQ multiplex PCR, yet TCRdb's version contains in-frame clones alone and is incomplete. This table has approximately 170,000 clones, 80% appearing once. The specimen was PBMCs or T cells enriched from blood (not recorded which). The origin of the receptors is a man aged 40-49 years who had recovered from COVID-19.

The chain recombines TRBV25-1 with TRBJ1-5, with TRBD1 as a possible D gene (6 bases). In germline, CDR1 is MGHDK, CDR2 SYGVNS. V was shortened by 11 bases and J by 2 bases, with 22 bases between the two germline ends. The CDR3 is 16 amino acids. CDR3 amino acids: CAGTSWGRSGNQPQHF. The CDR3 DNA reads TGTGCCGGAACCTCGTGGGGGCGTTCGGGCAATCAGCCCCAGCATTTT.

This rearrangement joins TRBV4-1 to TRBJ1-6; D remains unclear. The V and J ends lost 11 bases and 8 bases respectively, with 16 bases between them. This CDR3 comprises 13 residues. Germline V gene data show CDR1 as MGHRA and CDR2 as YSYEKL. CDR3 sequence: CAGRVGLDSPLHF. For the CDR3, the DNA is TGCGCCGGAAGAGTTGGACTTGATTCACCCCTCCACTTT.

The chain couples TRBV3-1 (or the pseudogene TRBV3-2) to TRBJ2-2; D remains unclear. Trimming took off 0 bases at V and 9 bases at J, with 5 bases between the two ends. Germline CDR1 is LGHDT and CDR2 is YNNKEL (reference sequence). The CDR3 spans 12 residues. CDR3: CASSQEGRELFF. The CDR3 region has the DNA TGTGCCAGCAGCCAAGAGGGCCGGGAGCTGTTTTTT.

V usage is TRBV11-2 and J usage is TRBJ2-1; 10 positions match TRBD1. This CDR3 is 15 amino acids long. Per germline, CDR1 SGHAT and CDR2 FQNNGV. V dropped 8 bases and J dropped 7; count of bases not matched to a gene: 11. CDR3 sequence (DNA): TGTGCCAGCTTCTCCCGGGACAGGGGTATGAATGAGCAGTTCTTC. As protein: CASFSRDRGMNEQFF.

This CDR3 reads CASSLSATRDSPLHF. The DNA of the CDR3 is TGTGCCAGCAGCTTATCCGCGACGAGGGATTCACCCCTCCACTTT. The chain has TRBV11-3 and TRBJ1-6; no definite D call. The CDR3 sequence is 15 residues long. Trimming shortened V by 2 bases and J by 8 bases, and 13 bases separated the two germline ends. CDR1 SGHNT and CDR2 YENEEA come from the germline V gene.

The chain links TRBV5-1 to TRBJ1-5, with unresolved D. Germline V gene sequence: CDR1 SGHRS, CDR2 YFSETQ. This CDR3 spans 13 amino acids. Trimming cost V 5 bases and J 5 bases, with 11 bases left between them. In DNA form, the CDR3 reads TGCGCCAGCAGGACACAGCCCGATCAGCCCCAGCATTTT. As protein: CASRTQPDQPQHF.

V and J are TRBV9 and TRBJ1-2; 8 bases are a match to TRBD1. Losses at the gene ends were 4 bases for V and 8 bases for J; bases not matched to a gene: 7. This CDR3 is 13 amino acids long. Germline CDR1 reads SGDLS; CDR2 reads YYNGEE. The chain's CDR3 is CASSPDRGGGYTF. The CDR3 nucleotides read TGTGCCAGCAGCCCCGACAGGGGCGGAGGCTACACCTTC.

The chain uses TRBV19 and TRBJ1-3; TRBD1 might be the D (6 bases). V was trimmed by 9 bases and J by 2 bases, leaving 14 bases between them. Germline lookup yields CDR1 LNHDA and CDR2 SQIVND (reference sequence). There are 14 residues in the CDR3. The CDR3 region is CASEGGKAGNTIYF. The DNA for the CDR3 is TGTGCCAGCGAAGGGGGTAAGGCTGGAAACACCATATATTTT.

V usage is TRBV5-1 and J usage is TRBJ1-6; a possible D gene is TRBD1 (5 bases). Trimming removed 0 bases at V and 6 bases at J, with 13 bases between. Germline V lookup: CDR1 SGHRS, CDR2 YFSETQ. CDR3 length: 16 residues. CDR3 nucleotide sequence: TGCGCCAGCAGCTTGGCTGGGAGGACACCTAATTCACCCCTCCACTTT. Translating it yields CASSLAGRTPNSPLHF.

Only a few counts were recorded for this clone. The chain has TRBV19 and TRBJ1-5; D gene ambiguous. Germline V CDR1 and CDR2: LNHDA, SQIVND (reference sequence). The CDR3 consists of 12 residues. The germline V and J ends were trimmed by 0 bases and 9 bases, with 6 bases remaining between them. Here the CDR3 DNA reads TGTGCCAGTAGTATAGATCTTCGGCCCCAGCATTTT. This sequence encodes CASSIDLRPQHF.

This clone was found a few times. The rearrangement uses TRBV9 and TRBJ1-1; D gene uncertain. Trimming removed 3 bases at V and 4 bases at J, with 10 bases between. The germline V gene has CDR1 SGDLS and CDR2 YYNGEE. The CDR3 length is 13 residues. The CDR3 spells CASSERQATEAFF. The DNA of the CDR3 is TGTGCCAGCAGCGAGAGGCAAGCCACTGAAGCTTTCTTT.

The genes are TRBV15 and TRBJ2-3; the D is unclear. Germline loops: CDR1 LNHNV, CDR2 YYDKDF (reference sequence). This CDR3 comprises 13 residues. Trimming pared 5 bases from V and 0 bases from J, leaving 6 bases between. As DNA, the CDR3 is TGTGCCACCAGCTCGAGGAGCACAGATACGCAGTATTTT. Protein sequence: CATSSRSTDTQYF.

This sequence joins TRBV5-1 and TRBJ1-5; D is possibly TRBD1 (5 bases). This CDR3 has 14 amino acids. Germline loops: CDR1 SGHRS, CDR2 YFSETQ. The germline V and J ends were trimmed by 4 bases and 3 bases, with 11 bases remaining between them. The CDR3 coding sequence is TGCGCCAGCAGCGTAGGGGAGGCCAATCAGCCCCAGCATTTT. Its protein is CASSVGEANQPQHF.

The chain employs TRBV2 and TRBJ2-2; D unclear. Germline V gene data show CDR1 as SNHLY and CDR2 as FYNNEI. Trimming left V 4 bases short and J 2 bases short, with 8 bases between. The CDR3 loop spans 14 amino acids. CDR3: CASSVEANTGELFF. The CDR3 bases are TGTGCCAGCAGTGTTGAGGCAAACACCGGGGAGCTGTTTTTT.

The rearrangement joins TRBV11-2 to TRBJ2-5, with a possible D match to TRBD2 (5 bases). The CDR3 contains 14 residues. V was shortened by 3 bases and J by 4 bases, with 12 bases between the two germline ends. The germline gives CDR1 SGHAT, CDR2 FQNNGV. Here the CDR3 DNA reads TGTGCCAGCAGCTTGTTTACGGGGAGAGAGACCCAGTACTTC. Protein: CASSLFTGRETQYF.

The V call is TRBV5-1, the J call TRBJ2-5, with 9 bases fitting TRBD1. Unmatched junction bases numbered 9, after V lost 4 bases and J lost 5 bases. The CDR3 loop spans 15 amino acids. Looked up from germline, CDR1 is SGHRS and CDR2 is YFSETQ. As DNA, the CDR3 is TGCGCCAGCAGCACGACGACAGGGGGGGGTGAGACCCAGTACTTC. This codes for CASSTTTGGGETQYF.